This passage covers 17 T cell receptor beta chains from one sample sequenced in a study of cytomegalovirus exposure and HLA in healthy donors. PCR amplification relied on 60 Vbeta primers (plus 13 Jbeta primers). Generated by immunoSEQ multiplex PCR, the TCRdb table keeps only in-frame clones and is missing some. Of about 190,000 clones listed, 82% were seen once; the top ten hold around 0.8%. The sample was PBMCs. The receptors here all came from a woman under 30 in good health and CMV-seronegative.

This clone was counted a single time. This chain links TRBV7-9 with TRBJ2-2; 12 bases fit TRBD2. The CDR3 sequence is 17 residues long. The V gene's germline CDR1 is SEHNR and CDR2 FQNEAQ (reference sequence). J gave up 6 bases and V 4 bases, and 9 bases lay outside the gene matches. The CDR3 coding sequence is TGTGCCAGCAGCTCGCTAGCGGGGGGGCTTCGTCCCGGGGAGCTGTTTTTT. Its translation is CASSSLAGGLRPGELFF.

V usage is TRBV5-6 and J usage is TRBJ2-7, with D perhaps TRBD2 (6 bases). The CDR3 runs to 15 residues. Germline V gene data show CDR1 as SGHDT and CDR2 as YYEEEE. Trimming left V 0 bases short and J 3 bases short, with 13 bases between. The CDR3 nucleotides are TGTGCCAGCAGCTTGGCCGCTACGGGAGACTACGAGCAGTACTTC. It specifies CASSLAATGDYEQYF.

This chain links TRBV11-2 with TRBJ1-1; 7 bases agree with TRBD1. CDR1 and CDR2 from the germline V gene are SGHAT and FQNNGV. This CDR3 is 15 amino acids long. Trimming at V came to 3 bases and at J to 0 bases, leaving 4 bases not matched to a gene. CDR3 region: CASSFQGVLNTEAFF. CDR3 nucleotides: TGTGCCAGCAGCTTCCAGGGGGTCCTGAACACTGAAGCTTTCTTT.

This clone has only a few counts. The chain recombines TRBV15 with TRBJ2-5, with D perhaps matching TRBD1 (5 bases). The CDR3 has 18 residues. Germline CDR1 reads LNHNV; CDR2 reads YYDKDF (reference sequence). V was cut by 0 bases and J by 7 bases, with 24 bases left in between. The CDR3 is CATSRDLTGLGVPGTQYF. CDR3 nucleotides: TGTGCCACCAGCAGAGATCTAACGGGTTTAGGGGTCCCAGGGACCCAGTACTTC.

This chain links TRBV5-4 with TRBJ2-5; D might be TRBD1 (5 bases). The J call is doubtful: the DNA matches TRBJ2-7 better. The CDR3 is 14 residues long. CDR1 is SGHNT and CDR2 is YYREEE in the germline V gene (reference sequence). CDR3 DNA: TGTGCCAGCAGCTTGAGTCAGGGCTCCTACGAGCAGTACTTC. Amino acids: CASSLSQGSYEQYF.

The J gene is TRBJ2-3, the V gene TRBV29-1, with D possibly being TRBD2 (7 bases). The CDR3 runs to 15 residues. Deletions cut 7 bases from V and 4 bases from J, with 21 bases between. CDR1 is SQVTM, CDR2 ANQGSEA, per germline. CDR3 protein: CSARGDIGMADTQYF. The DNA for the CDR3 is TGCAGCGCACGGGGGGACATCGGTATGGCAGATACGCAGTATTTT.

The V and J genes are TRBV7-8 and TRBJ2-5; 7 positions match TRBD2. Looked up from germline, CDR1 is SGHVS and CDR2 is FQNEAQ. This CDR3 comprises 14 residues. Trimming at V came to 4 bases and at J to 1 base, leaving 3 bases not matched to a gene. The CDR3 coding sequence is TGTGCCAGCAGCTCACTAGCGTCCCAAGAGACCCAGTACTTC. Residues: CASSSLASQETQYF.

The V and J genes are TRBV19 and TRBJ2-5, with 15 bases identical to TRBD2. The CDR3 spans 13 residues. Germline loops: CDR1 LNHDA, CDR2 SQIVND (reference sequence). The V segment lost 8 bases and the J segment 5 bases; nucleotides outside the gene matches: 0. CDR3 region: CASGTSGRETQYF. The CDR3 bases are TGTGCCAGTGGGACTAGCGGGAGGGAGACCCAGTACTTC.

The genes are TRBV6-5 and TRBJ2-7, with TRBD1 matching over 9 bases. V shed 5 bases and J 4 bases; nucleotides not matched to a gene: 6. This CDR3 contains 14 residues. Germline V gene lookup returns CDR1 MNHEY and CDR2 SVGAGI. CDR3 sequence (DNA): TGTGCCAGCAGTAGCCGGGACAGGGTATACGAGCAGTACTTC. Protein product: CASSSRDRVYEQYF.

This chain connects TRBV2 to TRBJ1-1; maybe TRBD1 (6 bases). The germline V gene encodes CDR1 SNHLY and CDR2 FYNNEI. The V end was cut by 10 bases, the J end by 5 bases, with 17 bases between. The CDR3 is 13 amino acids. The CDR3 is CATMTGLGTEAFF. The CDR3 DNA reads TGTGCCACGATGACAGGATTGGGGACTGAAGCTTTCTTT.

The chain couples TRBV2 to TRBJ2-2, with 12 bases that match TRBD2. There are 15 residues in the CDR3. Trimming cost V 4 bases and J 3 bases; bases outside gene matches: 0. Germline V gene lookup returns CDR1 SNHLY and CDR2 FYNNEI. Written as DNA, the CDR3 is TGTGCCAGCAGTGCTAGCGGGGGGGACACCGGGGAGCTGTTTTTT. It specifies CASSASGGDTGELFF.

The J gene is TRBJ2-1, the V gene TRBV10-3, with 10 positions matching TRBD1. The junction had 6 bases not matched to a gene; V was cut back by 8 bases and J by 5 bases. This CDR3 contains 14 residues. CDR1 is ENHRY and CDR2 is SYGVKD in the germline V gene. As DNA, the CDR3 is TGTGCCATCGGGAGGGGGACAGGGGACAATGAGCAGTTCTTC. Residues: CAIGRGTGDNEQFF.

In its sample, this clone was seen once. One junction end disagrees with the germline gene, perhaps due to a read error. The rearrangement uses TRBV5-4 and TRBJ1-5; unclear D gene. CDR3 length: 13 residues. Germline V lookup: CDR1 SGHNT, CDR2 YYREEE (reference sequence). The CDR3 protein is CVSSEDSNQPQHF. In nucleotides, the CDR3 is TGTGTCAGCAGCGAGGATAGCAATCAGCCCCAGCATTTT.

The chain is built from TRBV13 and TRBJ2-7, with TRBD2 as a possible D gene (6 bases). The V end lost 5 bases, the J end lost 2 bases, and 10 bases lay between the germline ends. In germline, CDR1 is PRHDT, CDR2 FYEKMQ (reference sequence). The CDR3 extends over 13 amino acids. CDR3 sequence (DNA): TGTGCCAGCAGCAACGGGAGTACCTACGAGCAGTACTTC. Its translation: CASSNGSTYEQYF.

The chain carries TRBV5-1 and TRBJ2-5, with 10 bases matching TRBD1. The last part of the DNA fits TRBJ2-7 better; the J call may be wrong. The CDR3 extends over 15 amino acids. Germline V CDR1 and CDR2: SGHRS, YFSETQ. CDR3 nucleotide sequence: TGCGCCAGCAGCTCTGGGACAGGGGTTCTCTACGAGCAGTACTTC. It yields the protein CASSSGTGVLYEQYF.

This clone was seen a handful of times. J is TRBJ2-7 and V is TRBV7-6; D is uncertain. From germline, CDR1 is SGHVS and CDR2 FNYEAQ. Between the trimmed V and J ends, which lost 3 bases and 5 bases, there was a span of 20 bases. The CDR3 consists of 16 residues. The CDR3 here is CASSLVMGRSIHEQYF. The CDR3 DNA reads TGTGCCAGCAGCTTGGTGATGGGCCGTAGTATCCACGAGCAGTACTTC.

This clone occurred a few times. CDR3 nucleotide sequence: TGCAGCGGGGGGGATCACAGCTCCTACGAGCAGTACTTC. Its translation is CSGGDHSSYEQYF. V usage is TRBV29-1 and J usage is TRBJ2-7; tentatively, D is TRBD2 (6 bases). V dropped 7 bases and J dropped 0 bases, with 13 bases sitting between them. Germline V CDR1 and CDR2: SQVTM, ANQGSEA. CDR3 length: 13 residues.